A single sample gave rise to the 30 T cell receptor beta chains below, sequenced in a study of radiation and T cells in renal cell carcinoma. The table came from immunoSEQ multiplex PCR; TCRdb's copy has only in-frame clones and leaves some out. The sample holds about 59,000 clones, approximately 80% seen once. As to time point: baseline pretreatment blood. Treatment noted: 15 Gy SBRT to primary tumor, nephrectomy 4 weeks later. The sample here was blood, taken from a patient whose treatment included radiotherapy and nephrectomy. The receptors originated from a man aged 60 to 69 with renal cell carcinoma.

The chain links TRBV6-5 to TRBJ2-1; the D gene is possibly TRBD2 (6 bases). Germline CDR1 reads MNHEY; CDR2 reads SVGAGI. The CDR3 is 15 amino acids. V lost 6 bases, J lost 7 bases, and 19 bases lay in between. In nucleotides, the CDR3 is TGTGCCAGCAGGGAAAGGCGGGGCTGGGGGAATGAGCAGTTCTTC. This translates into CASRERRGWGNEQFF.

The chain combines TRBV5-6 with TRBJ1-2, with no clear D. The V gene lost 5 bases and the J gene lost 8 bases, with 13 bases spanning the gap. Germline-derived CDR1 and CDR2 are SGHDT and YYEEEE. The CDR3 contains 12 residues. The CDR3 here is CASSRTYGGYTF. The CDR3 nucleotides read TGTGCCAGCAGTCGCACATACGGCGGCTACACCTTC.

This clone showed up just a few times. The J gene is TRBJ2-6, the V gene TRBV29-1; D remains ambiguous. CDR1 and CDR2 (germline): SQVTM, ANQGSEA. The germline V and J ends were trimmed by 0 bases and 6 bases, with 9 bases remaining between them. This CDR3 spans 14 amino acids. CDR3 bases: TGCAGCGTTGAAGATGGGGTAACGGCCAACGTCCTGACTTTC. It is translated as CSVEDGVTANVLTF.

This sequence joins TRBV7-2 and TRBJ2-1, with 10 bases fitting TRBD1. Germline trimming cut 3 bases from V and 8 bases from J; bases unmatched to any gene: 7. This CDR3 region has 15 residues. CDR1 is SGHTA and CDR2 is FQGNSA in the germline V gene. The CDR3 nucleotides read TGTGCCAGCAGCTTCTCCAGGGACAGGGGTGATGAGCAGTTCTTC. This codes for CASSFSRDRGDEQFF.

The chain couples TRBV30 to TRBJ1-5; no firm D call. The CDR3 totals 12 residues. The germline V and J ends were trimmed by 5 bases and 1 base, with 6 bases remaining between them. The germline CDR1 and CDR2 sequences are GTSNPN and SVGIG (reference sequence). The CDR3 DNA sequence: TGTGCCTGGGATGAGAGCAATCAGCCCCAGCATTTT. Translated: CAWDESNQPQHF.

The CDR3 coding sequence is TGTGCCAGCAGTCCCGGGGGGTTCGCTGGAAACACCATATATTTT. It is translated as CASSPGGFAGNTIYF. This rearrangement joins TRBV11-3 to TRBJ1-3, with D perhaps TRBD1 (5 bases). Germline V gene lookup returns CDR1 SGHNT and CDR2 YENEEA. V was shortened by 6 bases and J by 2 bases, with 14 bases between the two germline ends. This CDR3 is 15 amino acids long.

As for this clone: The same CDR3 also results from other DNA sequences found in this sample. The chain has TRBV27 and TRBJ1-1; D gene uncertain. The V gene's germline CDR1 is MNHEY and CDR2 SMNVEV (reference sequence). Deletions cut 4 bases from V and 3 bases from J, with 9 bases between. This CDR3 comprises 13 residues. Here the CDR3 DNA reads TGTGCCAGCAGTTGGGGAGGAGACACTGAAGCTTTCTTT. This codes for CASSWGGDTEAFF.

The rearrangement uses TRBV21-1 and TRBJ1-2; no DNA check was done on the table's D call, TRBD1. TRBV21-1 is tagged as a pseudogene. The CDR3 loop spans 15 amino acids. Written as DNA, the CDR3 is TGTGCCAGCAGCACCCCAGACAGGGGGCACTATGGCTACACCTTC. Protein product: CASSTPDRGHYGYTF.

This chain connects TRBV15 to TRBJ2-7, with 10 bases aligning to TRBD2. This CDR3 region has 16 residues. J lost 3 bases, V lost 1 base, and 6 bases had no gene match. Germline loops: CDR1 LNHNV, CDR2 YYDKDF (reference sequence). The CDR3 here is CATSRGASGGIYEQYF. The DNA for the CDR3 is TGTGCCACCAGCAGAGGTGCTAGCGGGGGCATCTACGAGCAGTACTTC. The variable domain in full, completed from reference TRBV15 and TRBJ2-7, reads DAMVIQNPRYQVTQFGKPVTLSCSQTLNHNVMYWYQQKSSQAPKLLFHYYDKDFNNEADTPDNFQSRRPNTSFCFLDIRSPGLGDTAMYLCATSRGASGGIYEQYFGPGTRLTVT.

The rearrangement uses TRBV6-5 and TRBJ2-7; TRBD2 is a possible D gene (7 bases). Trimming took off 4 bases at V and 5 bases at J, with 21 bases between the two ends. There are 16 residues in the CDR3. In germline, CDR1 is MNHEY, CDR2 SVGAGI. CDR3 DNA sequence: TGTGCCAGCAGTTCATTATTGGGGGGGGGCCCCGACGAGCAGTACTTC. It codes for CASSSLLGGGPDEQYF.

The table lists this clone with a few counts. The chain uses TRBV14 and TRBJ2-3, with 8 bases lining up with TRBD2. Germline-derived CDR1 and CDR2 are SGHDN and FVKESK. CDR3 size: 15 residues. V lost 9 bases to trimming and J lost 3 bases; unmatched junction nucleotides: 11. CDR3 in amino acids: CASSYSGSSTDTQYF. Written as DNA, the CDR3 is TGTGCCAGTTCCTACAGCGGGAGTTCGACAGATACGCAGTATTTT.

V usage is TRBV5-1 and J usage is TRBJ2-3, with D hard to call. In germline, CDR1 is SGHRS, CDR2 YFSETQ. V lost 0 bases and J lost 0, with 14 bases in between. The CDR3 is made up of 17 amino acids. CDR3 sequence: CASSLGRVALSTDTQYF. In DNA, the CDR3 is TGCGCCAGCAGCTTGGGAAGGGTAGCACTTAGCACAGATACGCAGTATTTT.

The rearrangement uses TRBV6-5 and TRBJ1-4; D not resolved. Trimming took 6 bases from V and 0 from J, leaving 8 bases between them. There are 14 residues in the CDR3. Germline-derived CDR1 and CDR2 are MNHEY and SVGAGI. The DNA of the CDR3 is TGTGCCAGCAGCCACTATGCAACTAATGAAAAACTGTTTTTT. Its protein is CASSHYATNEKLFF.

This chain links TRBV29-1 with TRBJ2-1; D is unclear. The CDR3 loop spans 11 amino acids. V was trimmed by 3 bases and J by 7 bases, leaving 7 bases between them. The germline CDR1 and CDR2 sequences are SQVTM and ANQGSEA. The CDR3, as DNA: TGCAGCGTTGATGTTGTGAATGAGCAGTTCTTC. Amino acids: CSVDVVNEQFF.

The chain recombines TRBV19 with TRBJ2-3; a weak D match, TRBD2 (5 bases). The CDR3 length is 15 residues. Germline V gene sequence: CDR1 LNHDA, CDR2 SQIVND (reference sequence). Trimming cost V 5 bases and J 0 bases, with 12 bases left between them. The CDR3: CASSGLGSSTDTQYF. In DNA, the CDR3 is TGTGCCAGTAGTGGACTGGGCTCAAGCACAGATACGCAGTATTTT.

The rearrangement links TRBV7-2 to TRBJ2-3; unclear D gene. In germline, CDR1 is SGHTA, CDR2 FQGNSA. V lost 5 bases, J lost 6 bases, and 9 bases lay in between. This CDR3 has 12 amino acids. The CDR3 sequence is CASSPRTDTQYF. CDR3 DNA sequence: TGTGCCAGCAGCCCCAGGACGGATACGCAGTATTTT.

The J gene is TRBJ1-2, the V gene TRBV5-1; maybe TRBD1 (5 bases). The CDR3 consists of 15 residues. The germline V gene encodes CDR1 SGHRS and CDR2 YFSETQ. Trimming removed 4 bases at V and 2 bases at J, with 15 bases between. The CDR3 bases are TGCGCCAGCAGCATAACAGGAGACCAGAACTATGGCTACACCTTC. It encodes CASSITGDQNYGYTF.

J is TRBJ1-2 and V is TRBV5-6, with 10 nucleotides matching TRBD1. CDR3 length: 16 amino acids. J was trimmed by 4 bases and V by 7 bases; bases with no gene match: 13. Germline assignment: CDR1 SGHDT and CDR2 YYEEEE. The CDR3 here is CASYPGTGVSSYGYTF. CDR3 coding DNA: TGTGCCAGCTACCCCGGGACAGGGGTGTCTTCCTATGGCTACACCTTC.

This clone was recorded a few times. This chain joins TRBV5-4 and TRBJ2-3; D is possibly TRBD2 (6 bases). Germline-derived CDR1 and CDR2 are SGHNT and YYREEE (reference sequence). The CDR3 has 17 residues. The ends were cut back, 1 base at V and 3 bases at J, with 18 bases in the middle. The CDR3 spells CASSLSLAWEVTDTQYF. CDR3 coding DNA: TGTGCCAGCAGCTTGTCTCTAGCGTGGGAGGTGACAGATACGCAGTATTTT.

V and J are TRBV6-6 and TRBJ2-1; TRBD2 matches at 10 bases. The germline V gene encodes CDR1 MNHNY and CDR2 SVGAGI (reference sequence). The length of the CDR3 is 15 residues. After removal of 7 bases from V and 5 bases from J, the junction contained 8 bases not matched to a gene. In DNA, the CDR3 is TGTGCCAGCATTCACCAGCGGGGGGGCCACAATGAGCAGTTCTTC. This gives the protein CASIHQRGGHNEQFF.

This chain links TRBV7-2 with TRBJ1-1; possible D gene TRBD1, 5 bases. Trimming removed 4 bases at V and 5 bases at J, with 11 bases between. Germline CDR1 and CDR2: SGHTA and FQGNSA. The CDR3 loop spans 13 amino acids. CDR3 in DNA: TGTGCCAGCAGCTCTAGCGGGGGTACTGAAGCTTTCTTT. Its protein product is CASSSSGGTEAFF.

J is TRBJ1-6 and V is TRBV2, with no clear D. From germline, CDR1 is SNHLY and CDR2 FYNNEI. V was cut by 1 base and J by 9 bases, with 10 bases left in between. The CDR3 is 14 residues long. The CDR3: CASSEGLLGSPLHF. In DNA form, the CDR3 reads TGTGCCAGCAGTGAAGGCCTGCTGGGTTCACCCCTCCACTTT.

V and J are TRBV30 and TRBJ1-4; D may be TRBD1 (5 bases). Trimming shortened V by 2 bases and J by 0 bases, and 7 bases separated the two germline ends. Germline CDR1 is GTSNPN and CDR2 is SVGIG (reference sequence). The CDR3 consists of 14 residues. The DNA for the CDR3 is TGTGCCTGGAGTCACAGGTCAACTAATGAAAAACTGTTTTTT. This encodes CAWSHRSTNEKLFF.

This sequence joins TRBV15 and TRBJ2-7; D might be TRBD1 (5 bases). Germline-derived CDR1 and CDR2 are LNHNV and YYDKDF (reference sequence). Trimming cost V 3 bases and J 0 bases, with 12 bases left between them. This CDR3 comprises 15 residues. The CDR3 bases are TGTGCCACCAGCAGCATCCTGACAGCCTCCTACGAGCAGTACTTC. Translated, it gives CATSSILTASYEQYF.

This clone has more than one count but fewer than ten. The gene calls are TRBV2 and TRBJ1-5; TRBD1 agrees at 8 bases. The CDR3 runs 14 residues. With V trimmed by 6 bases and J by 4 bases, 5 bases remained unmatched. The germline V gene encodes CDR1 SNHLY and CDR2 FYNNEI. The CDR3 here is CASSKDRANQPQHF. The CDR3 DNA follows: TGTGCCAGCAGCAAGGACAGGGCTAATCAGCCCCAGCATTTT.

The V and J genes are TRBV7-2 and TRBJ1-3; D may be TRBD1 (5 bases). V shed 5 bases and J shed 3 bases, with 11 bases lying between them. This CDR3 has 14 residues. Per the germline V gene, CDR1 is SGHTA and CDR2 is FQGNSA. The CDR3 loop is CASSVDRGGNTIYF. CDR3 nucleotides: TGTGCCAGCAGCGTTGACAGAGGTGGAAACACCATATATTTT.

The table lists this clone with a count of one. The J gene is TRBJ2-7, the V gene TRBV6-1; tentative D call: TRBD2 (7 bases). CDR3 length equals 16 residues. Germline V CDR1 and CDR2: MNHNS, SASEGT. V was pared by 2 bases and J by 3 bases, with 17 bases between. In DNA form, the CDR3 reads TGTGCCAGCAGTGAACCGGCGGGGGCAGTCGGCTACGAGCAGTACGTC. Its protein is CASSEPAGAVGYEQYV.

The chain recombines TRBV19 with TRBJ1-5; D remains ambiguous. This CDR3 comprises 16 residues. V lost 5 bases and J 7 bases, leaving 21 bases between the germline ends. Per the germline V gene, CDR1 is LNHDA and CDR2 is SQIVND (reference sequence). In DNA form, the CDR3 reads TGTGCCAGTAGTGTCCGCCGGGCCACCACCCACCAGCCCCAGCATTTT. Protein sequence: CASSVRRATTHQPQHF.

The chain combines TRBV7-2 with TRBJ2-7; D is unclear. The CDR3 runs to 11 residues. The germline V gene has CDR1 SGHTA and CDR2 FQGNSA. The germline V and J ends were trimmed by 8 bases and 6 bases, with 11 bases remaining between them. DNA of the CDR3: TGTGCCAGCGGTGTTAGGGCCGAGCAGTACTTC. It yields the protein CASGVRAEQYF.

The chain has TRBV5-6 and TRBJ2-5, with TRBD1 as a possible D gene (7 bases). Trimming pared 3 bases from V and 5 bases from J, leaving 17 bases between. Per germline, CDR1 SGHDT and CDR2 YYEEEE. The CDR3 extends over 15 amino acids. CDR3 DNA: TGTGCCAGCAGCTCAAGCCAGGGGGGTTGGGAGACCCAGTACTTC. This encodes CASSSSQGGWETQYF.